These 10 T cell receptor beta chains were sequenced from one sample in a study of beta chain features in type 1 diabetes. No antigen is known for these receptors. The authors reverse transcribed all of the isolated RNA, so sequencing captured expressed TCRB transcripts. Assay: immunoSEQ multiplex PCR; the TCRdb copy retains only in-frame clones and omits some. The sample yields 500,000 to 800,000 clones, approximately 13% seen once. Study observations and caveats: For Type 1 diabetes patients, all four CD4+ subsets carried TCRB CDR3s that were moderately but significantly shorter.

The material sequenced was naive CD4+ T cells from blood. These receptors were obtained from a man aged 30-40 years with type 1 diabetes.

This clone showed up just a few times. CDR3 in amino acids: CAWSISGTGGAGREKLFF. The CDR3 nucleotides are TGTGCCTGGAGTATCTCCGGGACAGGGGGCGCGGGGCGAGAAAAACTGTTTTTT. The V and J genes are TRBV30 and TRBJ1-4; 12 bases fit TRBD1. The junction had 15 bases not matched to a gene; V was cut back by 2 bases and J by 8 bases. Germline CDR1 and CDR2: GTSNPN and SVGIG (reference sequence). The CDR3 contains 18 residues.

In its sample, this clone was seen a few times. V is TRBV11-3 and J is TRBJ2-5, with D possibly being TRBD2 (5 bases). The germline CDR1 and CDR2 sequences are SGHNT and YENEEA. Trimming pared 1 base from V and 10 bases from J, leaving 7 bases between. This CDR3 contains 11 residues. This CDR3 reads CASSLGRNQYF. For the CDR3, the DNA is TGTGCCAGCAGCTTAGGGAGGAACCAGTACTTC.

CDR3 residues: CASSVRQGVSSGANVLTF. In DNA form, the CDR3 reads TGTGCCAGCAGCGTACGACAGGGGGTGTCCTCTGGGGCCAACGTCCTGACTTTC. The chain has TRBV11-2 and TRBJ2-6; 9 nucleotides line up with TRBD1. Germline V gene lookup returns CDR1 SGHAT and CDR2 FQNNGV. The length of the CDR3 is 18 residues. Unmatched junction bases numbered 8, after V lost 5 bases and J lost 0 bases.

A few counts support this clone. This chain joins TRBV9 and TRBJ2-1, with D possibly being TRBD2 (5 bases). Trimming took 0 bases from V and 3 from J, leaving 7 bases between them. In germline, CDR1 is SGDLS, CDR2 YYNGEE. This CDR3 is built from 14 residues. The CDR3 region is CASSVAGNYNEQFF. In DNA, the CDR3 is TGTGCCAGCAGCGTAGCGGGGAACTACAATGAGCAGTTCTTC.

The sample holds a few counts of this clone. The J gene is TRBJ1-5, the V gene TRBV30; D possibly corresponds to TRBD1 (6 bases). V was clipped by 3 bases and J by 4 bases, with 13 bases between them. CDR1 is GTSNPN, CDR2 SVGIG, per germline (reference sequence). The CDR3 totals 14 residues. DNA of the CDR3: TGTGCCTGGAGAGACCCTCAGGGGAATCAGCCCCAGCATTTT. This codes for CAWRDPQGNQPQHF.

The chain joins TRBV4-2 to TRBJ1-6; TRBD1 aligns across 9 bases. The CDR3 is 14 residues long. J gave up 6 bases and V 4 bases, and 1 base lay outside the gene matches. Germline values: CDR1 LGHNA, CDR2 YNFKEQ. CDR3 sequence reads: CASSPDRGNSPLHF. CDR3 coding DNA: TGTGCCAGCAGCCCGGACAGGGGTAATTCACCCCTCCACTTT.

The rearrangement uses TRBV4-2 and TRBJ2-1; 10 bases are a match to TRBD2. The V segment lost 2 bases and the J segment 3 bases; nucleotides outside the gene matches: 4. The CDR3 runs 16 residues. Germline values: CDR1 LGHNA, CDR2 YNFKEQ. The CDR3 protein is CASSQPLAGDYNEQFF. The CDR3 DNA is TGTGCCAGCAGCCAACCCCTAGCGGGGGACTACAATGAGCAGTTCTTC.

This clone appeared a few times. The V call is TRBV29-1, the J call TRBJ1-2; 11 bases agree with TRBD1. The CDR3 consists of 13 residues. Germline V gene data show CDR1 as SQVTM and CDR2 as ANQGSEA. The junction had 4 bases not matched to a gene; V was cut back by 4 bases and J by 6 bases. Written as DNA, the CDR3 is TGCAGCGTTGCGGGACAGGGGGAGGATGGCTACACCTTC. Its protein is CSVAGQGEDGYTF.

This clone was picked up a small number of times. The chain joins TRBV5-4 to TRBJ1-6; D remains unclear. Germline loops: CDR1 SGHNT, CDR2 YYREEE (reference sequence). The germline V and J ends were trimmed by 5 bases and 5 bases, with 17 bases remaining between them. The CDR3 loop spans 16 amino acids. The CDR3 here is CASRPGGSVNNSPLHF. CDR3 DNA: TGTGCCAGCAGACCCGGAGGCAGTGTCAATAATTCACCCCTCCACTTT. The variable domain in full, with the rest retrieved from reference TRBV5-4 and TRBJ1-6, is ETGVTQSPTHLIKTRGQQVTLRCSSQSGHNTVSWYQQALGQGPQFIFQYYREEENGRGNFPPRFSGLQFPNYSSELNVNALELDDSALYLCASRPGGSVNNSPLHFGNGTRLTVT.

This chain connects TRBV11-3 to TRBJ2-7; 7 bases map to TRBD1. The CDR3 contains 13 residues. V shed 5 bases and J 0 bases; nucleotides not matched to a gene: 1. The germline CDR1 and CDR2 sequences are SGHNT and YENEEA. For the CDR3, the DNA is TGTGCCAGCAGCCGGACAGGCTCCTACGAGCAGTACTTC. The encoded protein is CASSRTGSYEQYF.